Listed below are T cell receptor beta chains from one sample, sequenced in a study of shared T cell receptors in the human thymus. Produced via immunoSEQ multiplex PCR; TCRdb's table is partial and in-frame only. The data hold about 660,000 clones, with around 87% observed a single time. In addition, the sample was reused for a study of human thymus T cells.

The source material was thymocytes. The origin of the receptors is a boy under three years old with a congenital heart defect. Both conserved end residues are part of each CDR3. D genes are given only for firm matches. Clone size, where shown, is once, few, many, or a class for clones that have expanded.

.	TRBV7-2	.	TRBJ2-1	CASSRDSYNEQFF	TGTGCCAGCAGCCGAGACAGCTACAATGAGCAGTTCTTC
.	TRBV10-2	.	TRBJ1-3	CASSEPSRPGAHSGNTIYF	TGCGCCAGCAGTGAGCCGTCCCGCCCAGGGGCCCACTCTGGAAACACCATATATTTT
TRBD1	TRBV30	.	TRBJ2-1	CASDRWTGGSSMGNEQFF	TGTGCCTCGGACCGGTGGACAGGGGGCTCAAGTATGGGCAATGAGCAGTTCTTC
TRBD1	TRBV9	.	TRBJ2-5	CASSPRQGEETQYF	TGTGCCAGCAGCCCCCGCCAGGGGGAAGAGACCCAGTACTTC
TRBD2	TRBV30	once	TRBJ2-7	CAWSPSGASYEQYF	TGTGCCTGGAGTCCTAGCGGGGCCTCCTACGAGCAGTACTTC
TRBD2	TRBV5-4	.	TRBJ2-5	CASSLSSGGPESQYF	TGTGCCAGCAGCTTGTCTAGCGGGGGACCAGAGTCCCAGTACTTC
TRBD2	TRBV7-2	.	TRBJ2-3	CASSLALAGAWDTQYF	TGTGCCAGCAGCTTAGCGCTAGCGGGAGCATGGGATACGCAGTATTTT
TRBD2	TRBV5-6	.	TRBJ2-3	CASSWGLVDTQYF	TGTGCCAGCAGCTGGGGACTAGTGGATACGCAGTATTTT
TRBD1	TRBV18	.	TRBJ2-6	CASSPLRQGLSGANVLTF	TGTGCCAGCTCACCATTGAGACAGGGCCTCTCTGGGGCCAACGTCCTGACTTTC
.	TRBV7-2	.	TRBJ2-7	CASSLAIRGGPSYEQYF	TGTGCCAGCAGCTTAGCGATCAGAGGGGGTCCCTCCTACGAGCAGTACTTC
.	TRBV6-1	.	TRBJ1-4	CASSGGLEGITNEKLFF	TGTGCCAGCAGTGGAGGATTGGAGGGGATCACTAATGAAAAACTGTTTTTT
.	TRBV13	.	TRBJ2-6	CASSLDPPGGANVLTF	TGTGCCAGCAGCTTAGACCCTCCGGGGGGGGCCAACGTCCTGACTTTC
TRBD2	TRBV28	.	TRBJ2-7	CASRRGVEQYF	TGTGCCAGCAGGCGGGGGGTTGAGCAGTACTTC
TRBD2	TRBV30	.	TRBJ2-1	CAWRDGTSGPFDNEQFF	TGTGCCTGGAGGGACGGGACTAGCGGGCCCTTCGACAATGAGCAGTTCTTC
.	TRBV4-2	.	TRBJ2-3	CASRRGAGCADTQYF	TGTGCCAGCAGACGTGGGGCAGGGTGCGCAGATACGCAGTATTTT
TRBD2	TRBV4-1	.	TRBJ2-1	CASSQESAGGSYNEQFF	TGCGCCAGCAGCCAAGAATCCGCGGGGGGCTCCTACAATGAGCAGTTCTTC
TRBD1	TRBV12-5	.	TRBJ1-1	CASGLVQGTRDTEAFF	TGTGCTAGTGGTTTGGTACAGGGGACTAGGGACACTGAAGCTTTCTTT
TRBD2	TRBV4-2	.	TRBJ2-1	CASSRGTSGSLHNEQFF	TGTGCCAGCAGCCGCGGGACTAGCGGGAGCTTACACAATGAGCAGTTCTTC
TRBD2	TRBV27	once	TRBJ2-7	CASSSPSGRVPHEQYF	TGTGCCAGCAGTTCTCCTAGCGGAAGGGTTCCCCACGAGCAGTACTTC
.	TRBV6-1	.	TRBJ1-4	CASSPHRDQDEKLFF	TGTGCCAGCAGTCCGCATCGAGACCAGGATGAAAAACTGTTTTTT
TRBD1	TRBV5-4	.	TRBJ2-7	CASSYGGQGAYEQYF	TGTGCCAGCAGCTATGGGGGGCAGGGGGCTTACGAGCAGTACTTC
.	TRBV9	.	TRBJ2-2	CASSVEVPRSGAHNTGELFF	TGTGCCAGCAGCGTAGAGGTCCCCCGGTCAGGGGCTCATAACACCGGGGAGCTGTTTTTT